The 12 T cell receptor beta chains below come from one sample, sequenced in a study of monozygotic twins with inflammatory bowel disease. From its re-call of the 5' RACE reads, TCRdb lists each CDR3 protein once, without DNA. The sample has about 450,000 distinct CDR3 sequences. Sequencing input: blood. These receptor sequences come from a human donor with ulcerative colitis or Crohn's disease, or a healthy co-twin of an affected twin (not recorded which).

This rearrangement joins TRBV5-5 to TRBJ1-3; the D call of TRBD1 rests on TCRdb alone, since no DNA is present to check it. CDR3 length equals 15 residues. Germline V gives CDR1 SGHKS, CDR2 YYEKEE (reference sequence). The CDR3 protein is CASSWTDNSGNTIYF.

The chain recombines TRBV7-2 with TRBJ2-3; TCRdb gives TRBD2 as the D gene, but with no DNA this cannot be confirmed. The germline gives CDR1 SGHTA, CDR2 FQGNSA. The CDR3 has 16 amino acids. CDR3 sequence reads: CASSRLAGGGTDTQYF.

This chain's CDR3 is CASSLRTYGYTF. The rearrangement links TRBV7-2 to TRBJ1-2. The CDR3 totals 12 residues. CDR1 is SGHTA and CDR2 is FQGNSA in the germline V gene. Complete variable domain (other parts from reference TRBV7-2 and TRBJ1-2): GAGVSQSPSNKVTEKGKDVELRCDPISGHTALYWYRQSLGQGLEFLIYFQGNSAPDKSGLPSDRFSAERTGGSVSTLTIQRTQQEDSAVYLCASSLRTYGYTFGSGTRLTVV.

V and J are TRBV5-5 and TRBJ2-5. The CDR3 spans 14 residues. Germline V gene lookup returns CDR1 SGHKS and CDR2 YYEKEE (reference sequence). CDR3 protein: CASSLTPQKETQYF. Looking up the rest from reference TRBV5-5 and TRBJ2-5 gives the full variable domain: DAGVTQSPTHLIKTRGQQVTLRCSPISGHKSVSWYQQVLGQGPQFIFQYYEKEERGRGNFPDRFSARQFPNYSSELNVNALLLGDSALYLCASSLTPQKETQYFGPGTRLLVL.

The V and J genes are TRBV3-1 and TRBJ1-4. The CDR3 consists of 14 residues. CDR1 LGHDT and CDR2 YNNKEL come from the germline V gene (reference sequence). CDR3: CASSLRSGNEKLFF.

The chain combines TRBV12-3 or TRBV12-4 with TRBJ2-7; TCRdb indicates TRBD2, and absent DNA this call remains unverified. CDR3 length equals 15 residues. CDR3 protein: CASSPTGLAGYEQYF.

This chain joins TRBV18 and TRBJ2-5; lacking DNA, the TRBD1 call made by TCRdb goes unchecked. The CDR3 loop spans 13 amino acids. From germline, CDR1 is KGHSH and CDR2 LQKENI. CDR3 residues: CASSPGVQETQYF.

This chain connects TRBV29-1 to TRBJ2-2; TCRdb's assignment of TRBD2 cannot be checked, as there is no DNA. This CDR3 region has 13 residues. Germline V CDR1 and CDR2: SQVTM, ANQGSEA. The CDR3: CSVEGLAVGELFF.

CDR3 sequence reads: CASSLISNNEQFF. The rearrangement uses TRBV7-2 and TRBJ2-1. CDR1 is SGHTA, CDR2 FQGNSA, per germline. The CDR3 has 13 residues.

The genes are TRBV29-1 and TRBJ1-1. The length of the CDR3 is 13 residues. Per germline, CDR1 SQVTM and CDR2 ANQGSEA. CDR3: CSVAPRLNTEAFF.

The chain carries TRBV11-2 and TRBJ2-1; TCRdb names TRBD2, which stays unverified in the absence of DNA. CDR1 and CDR2 from the germline V gene are SGHAT and FQNNGV. This CDR3 spans 16 amino acids. This chain's CDR3 is CASRKTSGGPYNEQFF. Variable domain in full (rest from reference TRBV11-2 and TRBJ2-1): EAGVAQSPRYKIIEKRQSVAFWCNPISGHATLYWYQQILGQGPKLLIQFQNNGVVDDSQLPKDRFSAERLKGVDSTLKIQPAKLEDSAVYLCASRKTSGGPYNEQFFGPGTRLTVL.

This chain uses TRBV28 with TRBJ2-5; with no DNA, the TCRdb D assignment of TRBD1 cannot be verified. The V gene's germline CDR1 is MDHEN and CDR2 SYDVKM. There are 13 residues in the CDR3. CDR3 residues: CASREQGNPTQYF.